These T cell receptor beta chains were read from a single sample in a study of blood T cell repertoires in COVID-19. The protocol was immunoSEQ multiplex PCR, while the TCRdb copy is restricted to in-frame clones and leaves out a portion. The repertoire holds 250,000 to 350,000 clones, with over 75% as singletons. The sequencing input was PBMCs or T cells enriched from blood (not recorded which). The receptors were gathered from a woman aged 30 to 39 who had recovered from COVID-19. The CDR3 runs from the conserved cysteine through the conserved F or W. A D gene is named only where the DNA matches it firmly. Clone size is stated in some rows and not others, as once, few, many or a class when expanded.

v_call	cdr3_length	d_call	clone_size	j_call	cdr3_aa	cdr3_nt
TRBV1	18	-	-	TRBJ1-1	CTSSEGALGPPLNTEAFF	TGCACCAGCAGCGAGGGAGCCCTAGGCCCCCCACTTAACACTGAAGCTTTCTTT
TRBV28	16	TRBD1	-	TRBJ1-4	CASSPTGDGEREKLFF	TGTGCCAGCAGTCCCACAGGGGACGGTGAGAGGGAAAAACTGTTTTTT
TRBV6-6	15	TRBD2	-	TRBJ2-5	CASSYSQGRAFNQYF	TGTGCCAGCAGTTACTCTCAAGGGAGGGCCTTCAACCAGTACTTC
TRBV7-9	17	-	-	TRBJ1-3	CASSLAGSPYSGNTIYF	TGTGCCAGCAGCTTAGCGGGCAGTCCCTACTCTGGAAACACCATATATTTT
TRBV4-1	18	TRBD2	-	TRBJ2-5	CASSQEDGREGIRETQYF	TGCGCCAGCAGCCAAGAAGATGGTCGGGAGGGCATTCGAGAGACCCAGTACTTC
TRBV6-5	14	-	few	TRBJ1-5	CASRVGGGNQPQHF	TGTGCCAGCAGGGTGGGGGGAGGCAATCAGCCCCAGCATTTT
TRBV21-1	14	-	-	TRBJ1-1	CASSLRPGDQKAFF	TGTGCCAGCAGCCTGCGACCGGGAGACCAAAAAGCTTTCTTT
TRBV4-1	16	-	-	TRBJ2-6	CASSPTGVSGANVLTF	TGCGCCAGCAGCCCTACCGGGGTTTCTGGGGCCAACGTCCTGACTTTC
TRBV5-1	14	-	once	TRBJ2-7	CASSGSGRSYEQYF	TGCGCCAGCAGTGGGTCAGGCCGGTCCTACGAGCAGTACTTC
TRBV9	15	TRBD1	-	TRBJ2-5	CASSSMDRPKETQYF	TGTGCCAGCAGCAGCATGGACAGGCCCAAAGAGACCCAGTACTTC
TRBV18	18	-	-	TRBJ2-2	CASSPKMARQGSTGELFF	TGTGCCAGCTCACCAAAAATGGCAAGGCAGGGGTCAACCGGGGAGCTGTTTTTT
TRBV19	14	-	once	TRBJ1-4	CASSRWGAAEKLFF	TGTGCCAGTAGTCGGTGGGGCGCGGCTGAAAAACTGTTTTTT
TRBV19	16	TRBD1	-	TRBJ1-1	CASSIRSGTAATEAFF	TGTGCCAGTAGTATAAGATCCGGGACAGCGGCAACTGAAGCTTTCTTT
TRBV7-9	15	-	-	TRBJ1-3	CASSFQVDSGNTIYF	TGTGCCAGCAGCTTCCAGGTAGACTCTGGAAACACCATATATTTT
TRBV18	15	-	-	TRBJ1-5	CASSPQGNSNQPQHF	TGTGCCAGCTCACCTCAGGGGAATAGCAATCAGCCCCAGCATTTT
TRBV28	15	-	-	TRBJ1-1	CASSLLSGRNTEAFF	TGTGCCAGCAGTTTATTGTCAGGTAGGAACACTGAAGCTTTCTTT
TRBV13	14	-	-	TRBJ2-1	CASSLNTGPNEQFF	TGTGCCAGCAGCTTAAATACAGGACCGAATGAGCAGTTCTTC
TRBV19	13	-	few	TRBJ1-4	CASRRTDHEKLFF	TGTGCCAGTAGAAGGACAGATCATGAAAAACTGTTTTTT
TRBV6-6	15	TRBD2	-	TRBJ2-1	CASSWGLATGNEQFF	TGTGCCAGCAGCTGGGGACTAGCGACCGGCAATGAGCAGTTCTTC
TRBV5-1	14	TRBD1	-	TRBJ1-6	CASSVTGQDSPLHF	TGCGCCAGCAGCGTGACAGGGCAGGACTCACCCCTCCACTTT
TRBV24-1	14	-	-	TRBJ2-7	CATSPGLGKYEQYF	TGTGCCACCAGTCCGGGGTTAGGGAAATACGAGCAGTACTTC
TRBV6-5	14	-	-	TRBJ1-3	CASSPQGNGNTIYF	TGTGCCAGCAGTCCGCAGGGTAATGGAAACACCATATATTTT
TRBV6-5	15	-	-	TRBJ1-5	CASSYLGQKHQPQHF	TGTGCCAGCAGTTACCTCGGACAGAAACATCAGCCCCAGCATTTT
TRBV27	16	TRBD1	-	TRBJ2-1	CASSTGQGKSYNEQFF	TGTGCCAGCAGTACAGGACAGGGGAAGTCCTACAATGAGCAGTTCTTC
TRBV9	15	TRBD2	-	TRBJ2-7	CASSSGTSGTYEQYF	TGTGCCAGCAGCTCCGGGACTAGCGGCACCTACGAGCAGTACTTC
TRBV19	12	-	once	TRBJ1-5	CASRQENQPQHF	TGTGCCAGTAGACAGGAAAATCAGCCCCAGCATTTT
TRBV28	16	-	-	TRBJ1-4	CASSLVFGGLNEKLFF	TGTGCCAGCAGCTTAGTTTTTGGGGGGTTAAATGAAAAACTGTTTTTT
TRBV3-1/TRBV3-2	14	TRBD2	-	TRBJ2-3	CASSPTSSTDTQYF	TGTGCCAGCAGCCCGACTAGCAGCACAGATACGCAGTATTTT
TRBV10-3	16	-	-	TRBJ2-7	CAISDGTLATVYEQYF	TGTGCCATCAGTGACGGGACTCTCGCAACGGTTTACGAGCAGTACTTC
TRBV30	15	-	-	TRBJ2-1	CAWTIRGSSYNEQFF	TGTGCCTGGACTATTCGGGGGAGCTCCTACAATGAGCAGTTCTTC
TRBV5-1	13	-	-	TRBJ1-1	CASSRRLQSEAFF	TGCGCCAGCAGCCGACGACTACAGAGTGAAGCTTTCTTT
TRBV6-5	15	-	-	TRBJ1-5	CASSYSLQGNQPQHF	TGTGCCAGCAGTTACTCCCTACAGGGAAATCAGCCCCAGCATTTT
TRBV6-5	13	-	once	TRBJ1-2	CASSYGGNYGYTF	TGTGCCAGCAGTTACGGAGGGAACTATGGCTACACCTTC
TRBV13	15	-	few	TRBJ2-1	CASSPRTGHYNEQFF	TGTGCCAGCAGCCCCAGGACGGGACATTACAATGAGCAGTTCTTC
TRBV7-3	16	-	-	TRBJ2-3	CASSLTGTRGTDTQYF	TGTGCCAGCAGCTTAACGGGGACAAGGGGCACAGATACGCAGTATTTT
TRBV4-2	16	TRBD1	few	TRBJ2-1	CASSPKHGQGGDEQFF	TGTGCCAGCAGCCCGAAACATGGACAGGGAGGCGATGAGCAGTTCTTC
TRBV6-5	12	-	few	TRBJ2-7	CASNAPGYEQYF	TGTGCCAGCAACGCGCCAGGGTACGAGCAGTACTTC
TRBV6-5	15	-	-	TRBJ2-4	CATNERGSAKNIQYF	TGTGCCACCAACGAGAGAGGGTCCGCCAAAAACATTCAGTACTTC
TRBV19	16	TRBD1	-	TRBJ1-1	CASTVGTGGSSTEAFF	TGTGCCAGTACCGTGGGGACAGGGGGCTCGAGCACTGAAGCTTTCTTT
TRBV4-1	15	TRBD1	-	TRBJ1-5	CASSQTRGSNQPQHF	TGCGCCAGCAGCCAAACCAGGGGGAGCAATCAGCCCCAGCATTTT
TRBV6-6	16	TRBD2	-	TRBJ2-3	CASSRRLAGRTDTQYF	TGTGCCAGCAGTCGCCGACTAGCGGGGCGCACAGATACGCAGTATTTT
TRBV5-1	14	-	-	TRBJ2-1	CASSPRGLVNEQFF	TGCGCCAGCAGCCCACGAGGACTGGTCAATGAGCAGTTCTTC
TRBV28	16	-	-	TRBJ2-1	CASNLWGGTFYNEQFF	TGTGCCAGCAACTTGTGGGGGGGCACCTTTTACAATGAGCAGTTCTTC